This T cell receptor (beta chain) was obtained from a study of T-cell memory formation after mild COVID-19. The wider study: Each donor largely had its own TCR clusters. Study outcomes and limitations: From day 15 to 85, contracting clones were balanced between CD4 and CD8, whereas later expanders leaned toward CD4+. Those CD4+ clones that contracted were mainly in CM and EM (CD8+ ones in EMRA).

A word on this clonotype: Its antigen is unknown.

Germline lookup yields CDR1 MRHNA and CDR2 SNTAGT. Unmatched junction bases numbered 9, after V lost 5 bases and J lost 1 base. The CDR3 has 16 amino acids. cDNA libraries for TCR alpha and TCR beta, carrying sample barcodes and UMIs, came from 5'RACE with constant-segment primers. Via MiXCR, TCRdb re-called the 5' RACE reads, giving one row per CDR3 protein. This sample has under 200,000 distinct CDR3 sequences, with about 28% found just once. The sample taken for sequencing was PBMCs or a T cell subset sorted from them (not recorded which). The TCR originated in an adult woman who had mild COVID-19 (a few samples of this study predate the infection). Cell type and time point are not known. The chain links TRBV6-4 to TRBJ2-3; TRBD2 matches at 7 bases. In DNA form, the CDR3 reads TGTGCCAGCAGTTCCTCCGGGACTAAAGGCACAGATACGCAGTATTTT. Encoded protein: CASSSSGTKGTDTQYF.